The 2 T cell receptor beta chains given below trace back to one sample, sequenced in a study of vaccination effects on CD4 cells after COVID-19. No antigen has been assigned to these receptors. Ahead of sequencing, the ViraFEST assay grew antigen-specific CD4+ T cells using viral peptide pools. The culture ran for around 10 days before CD4+ T cells were isolated. Two-dose BNT162b2 or mRNA-1273 vaccination was given to participants. Generated by immunoSEQ multiplex PCR, the TCRdb table keeps only in-frame clones and is missing some. The repertoire holds about 15,000 clones, with 65% to 75% as singletons. The specimen was CD4+ T cells from PBMCs cultured with HCoV-NL63 spike peptides, collected after COVID-19 vaccination. The receptor source for this set is a human donor who received a COVID-19 vaccine.

Concerning this clone itself: At the DNA level, this CDR3 is encoded by other sequences in the same sample as well. The DNA for the CDR3 is TGTGCCAGCAGCTCTTCCACAGATACGCAGTATTTT. Translated, it gives CASSSSTDTQYF. The rearrangement uses TRBV11-2 and TRBJ2-3; the D is unclear. The CDR3 is made up of 12 amino acids. V gave up 4 bases and J gave up 2 bases, with 4 bases separating them. The V gene's germline CDR1 is SGHAT and CDR2 FQNNGV.

The V and J genes are TRBV12-3 or TRBV12-4 and TRBJ2-7; a possible D gene is TRBD2 (5 bases). V shed 2 bases and J shed 7 bases, with 6 bases lying between them. The CDR3 consists of 11 residues. In DNA form, the CDR3 reads TGTGCCAGCAGTTTATCGGGGGAGCAGTACTTC. It yields the protein CASSLSGEQYF.